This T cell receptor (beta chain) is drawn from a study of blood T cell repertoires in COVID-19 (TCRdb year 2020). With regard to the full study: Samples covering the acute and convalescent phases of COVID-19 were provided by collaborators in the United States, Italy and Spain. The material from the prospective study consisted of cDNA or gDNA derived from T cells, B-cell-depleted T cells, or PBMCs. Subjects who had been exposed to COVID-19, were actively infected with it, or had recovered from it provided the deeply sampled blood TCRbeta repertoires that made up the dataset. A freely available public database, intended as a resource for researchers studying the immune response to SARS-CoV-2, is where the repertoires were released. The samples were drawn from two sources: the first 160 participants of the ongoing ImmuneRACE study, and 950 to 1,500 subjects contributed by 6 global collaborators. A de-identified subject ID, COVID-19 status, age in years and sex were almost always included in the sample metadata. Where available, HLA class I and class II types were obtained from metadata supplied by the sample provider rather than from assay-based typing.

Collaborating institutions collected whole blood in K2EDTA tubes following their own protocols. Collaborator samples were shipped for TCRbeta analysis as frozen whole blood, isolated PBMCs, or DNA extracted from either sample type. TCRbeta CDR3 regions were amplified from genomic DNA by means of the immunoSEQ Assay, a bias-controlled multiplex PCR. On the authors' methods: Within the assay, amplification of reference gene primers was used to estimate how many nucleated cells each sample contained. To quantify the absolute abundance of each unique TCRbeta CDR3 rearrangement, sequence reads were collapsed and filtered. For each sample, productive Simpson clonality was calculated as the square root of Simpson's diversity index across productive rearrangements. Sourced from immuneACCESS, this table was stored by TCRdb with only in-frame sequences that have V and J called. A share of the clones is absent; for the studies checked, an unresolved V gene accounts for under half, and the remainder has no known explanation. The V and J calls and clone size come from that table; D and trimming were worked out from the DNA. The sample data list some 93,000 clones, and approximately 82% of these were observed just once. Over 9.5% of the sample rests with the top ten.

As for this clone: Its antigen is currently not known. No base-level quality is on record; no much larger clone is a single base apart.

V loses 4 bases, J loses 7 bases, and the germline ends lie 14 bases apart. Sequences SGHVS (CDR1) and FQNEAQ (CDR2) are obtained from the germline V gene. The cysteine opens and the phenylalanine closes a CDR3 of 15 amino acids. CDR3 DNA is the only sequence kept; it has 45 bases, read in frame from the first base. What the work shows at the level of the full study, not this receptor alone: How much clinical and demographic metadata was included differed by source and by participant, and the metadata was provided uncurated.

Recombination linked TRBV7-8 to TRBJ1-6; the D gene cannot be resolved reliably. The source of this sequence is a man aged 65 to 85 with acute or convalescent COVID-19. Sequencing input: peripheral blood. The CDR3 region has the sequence CASSSQMATNSPLHF. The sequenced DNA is TGTGCCAGCAGCTCCCAAATGGCAACAAATTCACCCCTCCACTTT.